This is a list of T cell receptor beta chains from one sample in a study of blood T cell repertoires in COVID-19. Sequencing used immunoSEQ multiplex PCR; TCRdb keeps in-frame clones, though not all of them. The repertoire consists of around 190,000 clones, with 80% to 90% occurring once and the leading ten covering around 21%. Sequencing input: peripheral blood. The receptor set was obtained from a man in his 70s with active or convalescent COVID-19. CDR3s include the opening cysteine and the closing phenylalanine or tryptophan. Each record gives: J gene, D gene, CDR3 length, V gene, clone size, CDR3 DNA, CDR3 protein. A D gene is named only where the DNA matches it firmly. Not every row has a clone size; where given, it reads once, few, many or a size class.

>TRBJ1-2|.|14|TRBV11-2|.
TGTGCCAGCACCAATGACAGGCGGAACTATGGCTACACCTTC
CASTNDRRNYGYTF
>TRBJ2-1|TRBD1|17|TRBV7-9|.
TGTGCCAGCATCACTCCGGTATTGGGCAGGGGGCTCCATGAGCAGTTCTTC
CASITPVLGRGLHEQFF
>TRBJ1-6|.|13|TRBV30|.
TGTGCCTGGCAAAGCGGGGGGCATTCACCCCTCCACTTT
CAWQSGGHSPLHF
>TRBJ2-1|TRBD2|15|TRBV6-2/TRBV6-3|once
TGTGCCAGCAGTTTCAGGACTAGCGTCTACAATGAGCAGTTCTTC
CASSFRTSVYNEQFF
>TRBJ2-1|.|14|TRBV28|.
TGTGCCAGCAGTTTTTGGAGCTCCTACAATGAGCAGTTCTTC
CASSFWSSYNEQFF
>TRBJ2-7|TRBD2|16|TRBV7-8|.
TGTGCCAGCAGCCTAAGACTAGCGGGGGACTCTTACGAGCAGTACTTC
CASSLRLAGDSYEQYF
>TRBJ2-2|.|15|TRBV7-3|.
TGTGCCAGCAGTTATGACAGGAGGAACACCGGGGAGCTGTTTTTT
CASSYDRRNTGELFF
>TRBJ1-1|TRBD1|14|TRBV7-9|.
TGTGCCAGCAGCGTATCACAGGGGTCCACTGAAGCTTTCTTT
CASSVSQGSTEAFF
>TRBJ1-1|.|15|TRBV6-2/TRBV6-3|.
TGTGCCAGCAGCCCTCTGGGGGGGGTTAGGACTGAAGCTTTCTTT
CASSPLGGVRTEAFF
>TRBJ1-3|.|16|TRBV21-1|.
TGTGCCAGCAGCCTCGGACAGGGGCTATCGGGAAACACCATATATTTT
CASSLGQGLSGNTIYF
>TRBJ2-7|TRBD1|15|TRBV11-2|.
TGTGCCAGCAGCTTTTGGACAGGGTCGACCTACGAGCAGTACTTC
CASSFWTGSTYEQYF
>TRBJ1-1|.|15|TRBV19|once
TGTGCCAGTCGACCCTTTCAGCAGGGGTACACTGAAGCTTTCTTT
CASRPFQQGYTEAFF
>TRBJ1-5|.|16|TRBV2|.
TGTGCCAGCAGTGATTCCGCGGGACTTAGCAATCAGCCCCAGCATTTT
CASSDSAGLSNQPQHF
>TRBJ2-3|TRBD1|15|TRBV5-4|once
TGTGCCAGCAGCCAGGGGGGACAGGGGATCCCTCCCAGTAATTTT
CASSQGGQGIPPSNF
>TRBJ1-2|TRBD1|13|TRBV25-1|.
TGTGCCAGCAGTGAGGGGACAGAGCATGGCTACACCTTC
CASSEGTEHGYTF
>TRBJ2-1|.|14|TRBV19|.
TGTGCCAGTAGTATGTTGGAGTCCCGCAATGAGCAGTTCTTC
CASSMLESRNEQFF
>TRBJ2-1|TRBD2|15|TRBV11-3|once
TGTGCCAGCAGCGTCGCTAGCGGCCGATACAATGAGCAGTTCTTC
CASSVASGRYNEQFF
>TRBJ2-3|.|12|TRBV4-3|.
TGCGCCAGCAGCCAAGGGCCCGATACGCAGTATTTT
CASSQGPDTQYF
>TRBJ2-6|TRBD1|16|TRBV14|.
TGTGCCAGCAGCCAAGATCAGGGGGCCGGGGCCAACGTCCTGACTTTC
CASSQDQGAGANVLTF
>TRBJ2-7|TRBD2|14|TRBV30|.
TGTGCCTGGAGTTATAGCGGGAGTACCTACGAGCAGTACTTC
CAWSYSGSTYEQYF
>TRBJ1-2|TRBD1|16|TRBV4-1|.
TGCGCCAGCAGCCAATCGGGGTACGACAGGGGGAACGGCTACACCTTC
CASSQSGYDRGNGYTF
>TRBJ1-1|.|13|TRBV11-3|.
TGTGCCAGCAGCTTAGAGGGGGGGACTGAAGCTTTCTTT
CASSLEGGTEAFF
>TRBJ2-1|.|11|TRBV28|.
TGTGCCAGCAGTCCGACCTCAGGACAGTTCTTC
CASSPTSGQFF
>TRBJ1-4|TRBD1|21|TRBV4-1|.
TGCGCCAGCAGCCAAGATAAAGGGGGCGCGAGTGCCGTTCTAGCTAATGAAAAACTGTTTTTT
CASSQDKGGASAVLANEKLFF
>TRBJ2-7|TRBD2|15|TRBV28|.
TGTGCCAGCAGTCCCCCCGGGACTACCGTCTACGAGCAGTACTTC
CASSPPGTTVYEQYF
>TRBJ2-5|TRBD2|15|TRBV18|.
TGTGCCAGCTCACCACTTCGGGGGGGACAAGAGACCCAGTACTTC
CASSPLRGGQETQYF
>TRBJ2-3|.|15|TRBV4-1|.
TGCGCCAGCAGCCAAACTCTGGTGAGCACAGATACGCAGTATTTT
CASSQTLVSTDTQYF
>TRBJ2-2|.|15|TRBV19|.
TGTGCCATCGGCTCGCGGGGCCGTCCCACCGGGGAGCTGTTTTTT
CAIGSRGRPTGELFF
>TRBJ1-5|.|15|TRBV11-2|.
TGTGCCAGCAGCCCGGCGGGGGGGAGGAATCAGCCCCAGCATTTT
CASSPAGGRNQPQHF
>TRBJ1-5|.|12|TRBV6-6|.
TGTGCCAGCAGGCCAGGGGATCAGCCCCAGCATTTT
CASRPGDQPQHF
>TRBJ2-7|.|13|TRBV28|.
TGTGCCAGCAGTTTAGGCCCATACTACGAGCAGTACTTC
CASSLGPYYEQYF
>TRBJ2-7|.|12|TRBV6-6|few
TGTGCCAGCAGTTCCCCCTCCAGGAAGCAGTACTTC
CASSSPSRKQYF
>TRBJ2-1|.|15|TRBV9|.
TGTGCCAGCAGCCTCCCGGGATCCGTTCCCAATGAGCAGTTCTTC
CASSLPGSVPNEQFF
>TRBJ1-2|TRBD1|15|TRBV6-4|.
TGTGCCAGCAGTGCCGGGACAGGGGGCATCTATGGCTACACCTTC
CASSAGTGGIYGYTF
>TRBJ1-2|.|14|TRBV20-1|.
TGCAGTGCTAGTTCACTGCTCATTAACTATGGCTACACCTTC
CSASSLLINYGYTF
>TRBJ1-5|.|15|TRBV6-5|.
TGTGCCAGCAGTTACGACGACAAGCCCAATCAGCCCCAGCATTTT
CASSYDDKPNQPQHF
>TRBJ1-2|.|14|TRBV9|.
TGTGCCAGCAGCGTGGACGGGATGGAATATGGCTACACCTTC
CASSVDGMEYGYTF
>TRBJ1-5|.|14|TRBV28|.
TGTGCCAGCAGCCCCAGCCCCAGGGGTCAGCCCCAGCATTTT
CASSPSPRGQPQHF
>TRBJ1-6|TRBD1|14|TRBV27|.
TGTGCCAGCGGGCTCGGACAGGCAAATTCACCCCTCCACTTT
CASGLGQANSPLHF
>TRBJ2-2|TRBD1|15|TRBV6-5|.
TGTGCCAGCAGTTCGGGACAGCTGAACACCGGGGAGCTGTTTTTT
CASSSGQLNTGELFF
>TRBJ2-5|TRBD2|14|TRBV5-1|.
TGCGCCAGCAGGGGACTAGCGGGGCAAGAGACCCAGTACTTC
CASRGLAGQETQYF
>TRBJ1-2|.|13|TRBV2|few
TGTGCCAGCAGTTTGTTGGAGGACTATGGCTACACCTTC
CASSLLEDYGYTF
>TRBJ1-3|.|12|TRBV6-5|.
TGTGCCAGTAATCTTCCTGGAAACACCATATATTTT
CASNLPGNTIYF
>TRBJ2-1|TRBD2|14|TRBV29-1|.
TGCAGCACCGAGAGCGGGAGCTCCTACAATGAGCAGTTCTTC
CSTESGSSYNEQFF
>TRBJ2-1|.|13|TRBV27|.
TGTGCCAGCAGTTTATACAGTAGGTATGAGCAGTTCTTC
CASSLYSRYEQFF
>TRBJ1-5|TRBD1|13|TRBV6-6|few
TGTGCCAGCTCATTGACAGGGAATCAGCCCCAGCATTTT
CASSLTGNQPQHF